This T cell receptor beta chain was recorded in a study of blood T cell repertoires in COVID-19. Study background: Either two negative PCRs, clearance, or symptom resolution qualified Cohort 3 donors as recovered. PBMCs, B-cell-depleted T cells, or T cells provided the cDNA or gDNA that made up the material.

The repertoire was sequenced with immunoSEQ multiplex PCR; TCRdb's copy has only in-frame clones and lacks some. The table has around 360,000 clones, 87% seen once. Participant age was about 18 to 89 years, and participants resided in roughly 24 US areas. Membership in each cohort depended on participant-reported clinical history. The material sequenced was PBMCs or T cells enriched from blood (not recorded which). This clonotype originated in a man in his forties or fifties in a cohort exposed to, infected with or recovered from COVID-19 (not recorded which).

CDR3 in amino acids: CASSSDTAQYF. The CDR3 bases are TGTGCCAGCAGTTCGGACACGGCGCAGTATTTT. V gene TRBV28 combines with J gene TRBJ2-3, with TRBD1 as a possible D gene (5 bases). V gave up 4 bases and J gave up 10 bases, with 9 bases separating them. CDR3 length: 11 residues. Germline assignment: CDR1 MDHEN and CDR2 SYDVKM.